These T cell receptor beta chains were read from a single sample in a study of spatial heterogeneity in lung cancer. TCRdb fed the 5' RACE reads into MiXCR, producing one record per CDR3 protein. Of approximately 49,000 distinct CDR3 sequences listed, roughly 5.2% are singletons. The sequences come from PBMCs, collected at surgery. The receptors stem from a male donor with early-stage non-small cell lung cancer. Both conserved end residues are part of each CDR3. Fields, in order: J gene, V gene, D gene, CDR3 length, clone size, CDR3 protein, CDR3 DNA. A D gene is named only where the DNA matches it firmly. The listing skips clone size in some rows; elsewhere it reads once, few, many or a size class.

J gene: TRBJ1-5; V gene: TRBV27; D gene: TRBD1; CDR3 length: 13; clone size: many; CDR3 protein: CASRRTGEEPQHF; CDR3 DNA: TGTGCCAGCAGACGGACAGGAGAGGAGCCCCAGCATTTT
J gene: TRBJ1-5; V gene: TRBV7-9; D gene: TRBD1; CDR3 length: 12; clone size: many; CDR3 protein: CASSRGHQPQHF; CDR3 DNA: TGTGCCAGCAGCAGGGGGCATCAGCCCCAGCATTTT
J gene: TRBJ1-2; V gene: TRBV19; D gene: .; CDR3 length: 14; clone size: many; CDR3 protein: CASSPSLGIYGYTF; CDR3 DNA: TGTGCCAGTAGTCCTTCCCTTGGAATATATGGCTACACCTTC
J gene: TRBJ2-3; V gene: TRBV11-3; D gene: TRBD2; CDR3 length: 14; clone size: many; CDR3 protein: CASSLVREADTQYF; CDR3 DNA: TGTGCCAGCAGCTTAGTTCGGGAGGCAGATACGCAGTATTTT
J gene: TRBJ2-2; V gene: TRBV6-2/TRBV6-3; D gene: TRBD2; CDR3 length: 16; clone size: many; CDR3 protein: CASSTLTPAGAGELFF; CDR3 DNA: TGTGCCAGCAGTACGCTGACACCGGCGGGAGCCGGGGAGCTGTTTTTT
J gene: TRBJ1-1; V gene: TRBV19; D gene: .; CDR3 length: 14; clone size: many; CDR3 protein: CASSYGPQASEAFF; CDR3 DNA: TGTGCCAGTAGTTACGGGCCACAGGCTTCAGAAGCTTTCTTT
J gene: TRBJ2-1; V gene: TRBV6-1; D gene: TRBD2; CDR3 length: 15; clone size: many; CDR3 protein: CASGQIAGGLGEQFF; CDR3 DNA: TGTGCCAGCGGACAAATAGCGGGAGGGCTCGGAGAGCAGTTCTTC
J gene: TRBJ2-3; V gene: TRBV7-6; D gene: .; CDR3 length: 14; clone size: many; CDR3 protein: CASSPRLSRNTQYF; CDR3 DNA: TGTGCCAGCAGCCCGAGGCTCTCCCGAAATACGCAGTATTTT
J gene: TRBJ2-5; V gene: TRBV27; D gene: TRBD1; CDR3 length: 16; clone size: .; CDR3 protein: CASRPWGTGELETQYF; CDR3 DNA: TGTGCCAGCAGACCCTGGGGGACAGGTGAATTAGAGACCCAGTACTTC
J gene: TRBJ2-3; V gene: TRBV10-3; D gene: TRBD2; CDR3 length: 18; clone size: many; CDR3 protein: CAISETSGTFWGTDTQYF; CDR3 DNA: TGTGCCATCAGTGAAACTAGCGGGACCTTCTGGGGCACAGATACGCAGTATTTT
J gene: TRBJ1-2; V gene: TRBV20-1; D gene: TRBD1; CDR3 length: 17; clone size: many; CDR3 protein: CSARVEDRGRPVYGYTF; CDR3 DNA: TGCAGTGCTAGAGTGGAGGACAGGGGCCGCCCCGTCTATGGCTACACCTTC
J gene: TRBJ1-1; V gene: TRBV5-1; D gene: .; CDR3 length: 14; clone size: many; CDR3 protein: CASSPLQWNTEAFF; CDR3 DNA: TGCGCCAGCAGCCCCCTACAGTGGAACACTGAAGCTTTCTTT
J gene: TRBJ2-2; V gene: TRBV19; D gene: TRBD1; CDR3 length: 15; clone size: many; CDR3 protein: CASSFPGGNTGELFF; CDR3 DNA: TGTGCCAGTAGCTTCCCAGGGGGCAACACCGGGGAGCTGTTTTTT
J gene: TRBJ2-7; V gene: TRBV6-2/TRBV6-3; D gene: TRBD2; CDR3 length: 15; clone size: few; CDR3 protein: CASSYSLAGSYEQYF; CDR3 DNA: TGTGCCAGCAGTTACTCACTAGCGGGGAGCTACGAGCAGTACTTC
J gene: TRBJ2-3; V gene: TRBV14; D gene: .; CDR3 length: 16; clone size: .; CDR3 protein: CASSQDHGFSTDTQYF; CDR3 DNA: TGTGCCAGCAGCCAAGATCATGGCTTTAGCACAGATACGCAGTATTTT
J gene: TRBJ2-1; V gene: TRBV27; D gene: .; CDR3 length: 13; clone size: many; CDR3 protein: CASSLFPFNEQFF; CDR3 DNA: TGTGCCAGCAGTTTATTCCCCTTTAATGAGCAGTTCTTC
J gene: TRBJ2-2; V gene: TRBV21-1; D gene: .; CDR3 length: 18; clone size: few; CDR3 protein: CASSKARLGLAALGELFF; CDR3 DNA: TGTGCCAGCAGCAAAGCCCGATTAGGACTAGCCGCCCTCGGGGAGCTGTTTTTT
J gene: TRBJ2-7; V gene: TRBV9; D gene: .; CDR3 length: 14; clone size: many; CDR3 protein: CASSERARGYEQYF; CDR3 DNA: TGTGCCAGCAGTGAACGCGCCAGGGGCTACGAGCAGTACTTC
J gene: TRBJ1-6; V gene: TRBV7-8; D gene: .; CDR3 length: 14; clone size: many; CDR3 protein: CASSLLGGPSPLHF; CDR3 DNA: TGTGCCAGCAGCCTCTTAGGCGGACCCTCACCCCTCCACTTT
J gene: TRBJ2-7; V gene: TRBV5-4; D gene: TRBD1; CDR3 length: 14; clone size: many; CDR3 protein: CASSSGQGANEQYF; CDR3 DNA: TGTGCCAGCAGCTCCGGACAGGGGGCCAACGAGCAGTACTTC
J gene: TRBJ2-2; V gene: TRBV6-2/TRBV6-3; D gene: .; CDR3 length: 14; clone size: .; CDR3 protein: CASSVKLATGELFF; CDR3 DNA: TGTGCCAGCAGTGTAAAGCTCGCCACCGGGGAGCTGTTTTTT
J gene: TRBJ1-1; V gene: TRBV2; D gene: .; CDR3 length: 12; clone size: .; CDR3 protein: CASNLGSTEAFF; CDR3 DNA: TGTGCCAGCAATCTCGGGTCGACTGAAGCTTTCTTT